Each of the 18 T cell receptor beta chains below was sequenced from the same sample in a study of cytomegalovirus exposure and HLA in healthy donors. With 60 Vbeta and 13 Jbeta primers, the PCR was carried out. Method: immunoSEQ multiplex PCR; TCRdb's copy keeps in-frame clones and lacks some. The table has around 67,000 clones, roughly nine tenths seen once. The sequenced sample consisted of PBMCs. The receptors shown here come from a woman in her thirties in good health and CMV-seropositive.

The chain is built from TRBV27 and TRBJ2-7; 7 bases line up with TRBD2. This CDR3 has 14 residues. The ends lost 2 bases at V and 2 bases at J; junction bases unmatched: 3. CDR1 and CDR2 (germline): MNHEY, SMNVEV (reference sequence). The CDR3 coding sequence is TGTGCCAGCAGTTTAGTGGGAGGGCCCTACGAGCAGTACTTC. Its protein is CASSLVGGPYEQYF.

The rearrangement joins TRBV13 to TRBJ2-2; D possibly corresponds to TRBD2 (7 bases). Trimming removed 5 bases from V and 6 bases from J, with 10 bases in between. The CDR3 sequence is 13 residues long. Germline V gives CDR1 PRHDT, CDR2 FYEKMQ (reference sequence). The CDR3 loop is CASSLGGPGELFF. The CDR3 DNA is TGTGCCAGCAGCCTCGGGGGGCCCGGGGAGCTGTTTTTT. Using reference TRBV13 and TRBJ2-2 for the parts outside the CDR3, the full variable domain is AAGVIQSPRHLIKEKRETATLKCYPIPRHDTVYWYQQGPGQDPQFLISFYEKMQSDKGSIPDRFSAQQFSDYHSELNMSSLELGDSALYFCASSLGGPGELFFGEGSRLTVL.

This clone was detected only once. The chain's CDR3 is CASGLRGADYGYTF. The CDR3 DNA is TGTGCCAGTGGGCTGCGGGGGGCTGACTATGGCTACACCTTC. The chain couples TRBV19 to TRBJ1-2, with D maybe TRBD1 (6 bases). V was shortened by 8 bases and J by 3 bases, with 16 bases between the two germline ends. The CDR3 is made up of 14 amino acids. Per germline, CDR1 LNHDA and CDR2 SQIVND (reference sequence).

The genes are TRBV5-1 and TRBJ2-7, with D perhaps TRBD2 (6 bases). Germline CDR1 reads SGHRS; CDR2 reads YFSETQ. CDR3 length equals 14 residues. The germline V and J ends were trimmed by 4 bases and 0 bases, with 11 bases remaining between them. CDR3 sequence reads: CASSISGLSYEQYF. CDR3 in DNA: TGCGCCAGCAGCATTAGCGGACTCTCCTACGAGCAGTACTTC.

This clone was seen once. The CDR3 DNA reads as TGTGCCAGCAGCCCGAACCCTTGGACGGGGAATTCACCCCTCCACTTT. It translates to CASSPNPWTGNSPLHF. J is TRBJ1-6 and V is TRBV13; D gene ambiguous. CDR1 and CDR2 (germline): PRHDT, FYEKMQ (reference sequence). The ends were cut back, 5 bases at V and 7 bases at J, with 18 bases in the middle. This CDR3 is 16 amino acids long.

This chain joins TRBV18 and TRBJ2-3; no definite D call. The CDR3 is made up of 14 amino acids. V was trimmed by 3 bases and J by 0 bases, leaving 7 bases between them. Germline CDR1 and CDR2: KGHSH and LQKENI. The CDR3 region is CASSPTPSTDTQYF. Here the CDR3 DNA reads TGTGCCAGCTCACCCACTCCCAGCACAGATACGCAGTATTTT.

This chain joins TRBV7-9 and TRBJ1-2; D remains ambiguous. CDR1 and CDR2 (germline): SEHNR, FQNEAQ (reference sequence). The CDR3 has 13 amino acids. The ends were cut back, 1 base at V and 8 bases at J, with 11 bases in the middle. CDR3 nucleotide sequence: TGTGCCAGCAGCTTAGAGGCGGTAGAAGGCTACACCTTC. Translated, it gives CASSLEAVEGYTF.

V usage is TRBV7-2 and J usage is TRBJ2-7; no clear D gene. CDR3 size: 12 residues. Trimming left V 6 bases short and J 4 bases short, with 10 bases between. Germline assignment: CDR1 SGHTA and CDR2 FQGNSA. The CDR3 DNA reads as TGTGCCAGCAGTCCCTACTTATACGAGCAGTACTTC. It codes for CASSPYLYEQYF.

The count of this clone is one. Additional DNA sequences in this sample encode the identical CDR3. CDR3 protein: CASSQEGLAGGTYEQYF. CDR3 DNA sequence: TGTGCCAGCAGCCAAGAGGGGCTGGCGGGAGGTACCTACGAGCAGTACTTC. The genes are TRBV14 and TRBJ2-7, with TRBD2 matching over 8 bases. Trimming cost V 0 bases and J 2 bases; bases outside gene matches: 9. The CDR3 covers 17 residues. Germline V lookup: CDR1 SGHDN, CDR2 FVKESK. Full variable domain (rest looked up from reference TRBV14 and TRBJ2-7): EAGVTQFPSHSVIEKGQTVTLRCDPISGHDNLYWYRRVMGKEIKFLLHFVKESKQDESGMPNNRFLAERTGGTYSTLKVQPAELEDSGVYFCASSQEGLAGGTYEQYFGPGTRLTVT.

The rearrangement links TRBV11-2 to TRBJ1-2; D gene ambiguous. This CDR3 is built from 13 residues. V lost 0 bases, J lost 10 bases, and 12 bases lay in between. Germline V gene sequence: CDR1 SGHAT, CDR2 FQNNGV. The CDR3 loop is CASSLEVRGTYTF. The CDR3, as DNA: TGTGCCAGCAGCTTAGAGGTCCGGGGAACCTACACCTTC.

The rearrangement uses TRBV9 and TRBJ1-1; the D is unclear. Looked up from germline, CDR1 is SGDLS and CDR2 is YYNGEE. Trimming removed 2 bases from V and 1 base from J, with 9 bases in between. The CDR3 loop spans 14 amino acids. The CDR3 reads CASSVGQKNTEAFF. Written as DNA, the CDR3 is TGTGCCAGCAGCGTTGGGCAGAAGAACACTGAAGCTTTCTTT.

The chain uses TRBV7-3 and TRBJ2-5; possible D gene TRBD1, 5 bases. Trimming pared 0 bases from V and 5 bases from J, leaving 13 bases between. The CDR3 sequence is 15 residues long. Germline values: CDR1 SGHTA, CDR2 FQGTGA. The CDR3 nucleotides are TGTGCCAGCAGCTTAACAGGTTTACCAGGGGAGACCCAGTACTTC. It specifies CASSLTGLPGETQYF.

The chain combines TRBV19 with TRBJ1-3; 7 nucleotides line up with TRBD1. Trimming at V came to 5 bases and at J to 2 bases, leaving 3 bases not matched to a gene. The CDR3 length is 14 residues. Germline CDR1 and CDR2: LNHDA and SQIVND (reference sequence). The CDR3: CASSQTGTGNTIYF. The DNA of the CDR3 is TGTGCCAGTAGTCAGACAGGGACTGGAAACACCATATATTTT.

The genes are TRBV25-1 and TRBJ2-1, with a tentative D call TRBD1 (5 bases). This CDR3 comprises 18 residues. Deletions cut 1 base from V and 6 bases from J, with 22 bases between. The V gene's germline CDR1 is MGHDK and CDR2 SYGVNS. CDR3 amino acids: CASSESFFGRVSANEQFF. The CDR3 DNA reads TGTGCCAGCAGTGAATCTTTTTTTGGCAGGGTCTCGGCCAATGAGCAGTTCTTC.

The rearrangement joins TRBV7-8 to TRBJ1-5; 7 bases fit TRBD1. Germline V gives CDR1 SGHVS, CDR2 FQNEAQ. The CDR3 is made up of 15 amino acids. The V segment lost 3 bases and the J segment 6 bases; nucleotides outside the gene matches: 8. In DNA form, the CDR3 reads TGTGCCAGCAGCTTGCCAGGGGGGACGGGTCAGCCCCAGCATTTT. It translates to CASSLPGGTGQPQHF.

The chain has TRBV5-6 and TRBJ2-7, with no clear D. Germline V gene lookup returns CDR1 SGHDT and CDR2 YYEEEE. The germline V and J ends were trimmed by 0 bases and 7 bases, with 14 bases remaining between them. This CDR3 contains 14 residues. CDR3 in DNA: TGTGCCAGCAGCTTGGACCCAGGTGTCGTGGAGCAGTACTTC. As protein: CASSLDPGVVEQYF. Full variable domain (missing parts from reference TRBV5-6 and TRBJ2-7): DAGVTQSPTHLIKTRGQQVTLRCSPKSGHDTVSWYQQALGQGPQFIFQYYEEEERQRGNFPDRFSGHQFPNYSSELNVNALLLGDSALYLCASSLDPGVVEQYFGPGTRLTVT.

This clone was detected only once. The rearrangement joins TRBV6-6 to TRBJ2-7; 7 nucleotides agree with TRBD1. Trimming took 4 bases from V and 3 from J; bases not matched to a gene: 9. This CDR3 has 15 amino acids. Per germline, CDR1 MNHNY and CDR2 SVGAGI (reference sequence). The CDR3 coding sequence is TGTGCCAGCAGTTCCCCCCGGGACAGCCACTACGAGCAGTACTTC. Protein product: CASSSPRDSHYEQYF.

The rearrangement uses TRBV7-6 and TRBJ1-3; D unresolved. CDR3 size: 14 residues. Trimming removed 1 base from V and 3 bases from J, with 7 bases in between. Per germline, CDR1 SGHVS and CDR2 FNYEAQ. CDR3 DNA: TGTGCCAGCAGCTTAGAAGTCGGTGGAAACACCATATATTTT. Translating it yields CASSLEVGGNTIYF.